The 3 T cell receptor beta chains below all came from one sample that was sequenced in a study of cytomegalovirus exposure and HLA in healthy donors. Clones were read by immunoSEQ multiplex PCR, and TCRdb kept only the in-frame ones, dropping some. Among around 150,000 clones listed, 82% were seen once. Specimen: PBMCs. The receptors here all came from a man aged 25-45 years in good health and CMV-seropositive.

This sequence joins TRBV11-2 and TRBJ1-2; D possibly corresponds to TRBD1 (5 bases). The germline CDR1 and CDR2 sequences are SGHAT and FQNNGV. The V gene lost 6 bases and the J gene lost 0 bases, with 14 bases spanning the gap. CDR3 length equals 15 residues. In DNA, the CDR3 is TGTGCCAGCAGGTCCCCGGGCAGGGCTAACTATGGCTACACCTTC. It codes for CASRSPGRANYGYTF.

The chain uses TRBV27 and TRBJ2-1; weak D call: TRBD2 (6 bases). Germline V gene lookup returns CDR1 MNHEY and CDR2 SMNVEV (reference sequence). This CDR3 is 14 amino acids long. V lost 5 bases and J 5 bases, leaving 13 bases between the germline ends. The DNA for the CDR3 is TGTGCCAGCAGTCAGGGAGGTATCGACAATGAGCAGTTCTTC. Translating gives CASSQGGIDNEQFF.

The CDR3 nucleotides read TGTGCCTGGAGTGTATCACTAACTAGCGGCAGCTCCTACAATGAGCAGTTCTTC. It is translated as CAWSVSLTSGSSYNEQFF. This sequence joins TRBV30 and TRBJ2-1; 8 nucleotides match TRBD2. Germline loops: CDR1 GTSNPN, CDR2 SVGIG (reference sequence). The CDR3 sequence is 18 residues long. V was clipped by 0 bases and J by 0 bases; unmatched bases: 10.